The sample holds a few counts of the clone carrying this TCR beta chain. Its antigen is unknown. TCRdb reanalysed the PCR reads using MiXCR and keeps one entry per CDR3 protein. The sample holds some 590,000 distinct CDR3 sequences, 25% seen once. The CDR3 runs to 16 residues. V dropped 4 bases and J dropped 5; count of bases not matched to a gene: 6. This record belongs to a study of molecular identifiers for immune sequencing clone quantification. It was from 20,000 to 1,000,000 sorted cells, with 10%, 30% or 50% RNA, that naive CD8 libraries came. Sorting isolated naive CD8 T cells as CD8+CD4-CCR7+CD45RA+ events. Points from the study as a whole: The study found clones above 20 RNA copies held over 98% of effector molecules and under 1% in naive cells. Among 800,000 to 1,000,000 naive cells, as was reported, spiked Jurkat TCR RNA from one cell was detectable.

Sequencing was carried out using naive CD8+ T cells from blood, with Jurkat cell RNA spiked in. Subset reported: FACS-sorted CD8+CD4-CCR7+CD45RA+ naive T cells. This rearrangement joins TRBV12-3 or TRBV12-4 to TRBJ2-5; 14 bases line up with TRBD2. The origin of this receptor is a human donor in good health. Some libraries in this study had Jurkat cell RNA spiked in. The CDR3 here is CASSWPGLAGAETQYF. The DNA for the CDR3 is TGTGCCAGCAGTTGGCCGGGACTAGCGGGAGCCGAGACCCAGTACTTC.